The rows below give T cell receptor beta chains drawn from one sample of a study of blood T cell repertoires in COVID-19. Assay: immunoSEQ multiplex PCR; the TCRdb copy retains only in-frame clones and omits some. This table holds 100,000 or so clones, 65% to 80% found once. The sequencing input was peripheral blood. These TCRs come from a woman in her sixties or seventies with acute or convalescent COVID-19. Each CDR3 is given with its conserved first and last residue.

j_call | v_call | cdr3_aa
TRBJ2-5 | TRBV19 | CASSIPGQGQETQYF
TRBJ2-7 | TRBV28 | CASSLSSPGVRTYYEQYF
TRBJ2-7 | TRBV19 | CASSTWDRGFYEQYF
TRBJ2-1 | TRBV30 | CAWSTIAVSSYNEQFF
TRBJ2-7 | TRBV7-9 | CASSLAEGARYEQYF
TRBJ1-1 | TRBV5-1 | CASGEDTNTEAFF
TRBJ1-4 | TRBV11-2 | CASSSRGLQGEKLFF
TRBJ2-3 | TRBV3-1/TRBV3-2 | CASSQHRGTSGGSDTQYF
TRBJ2-7 | TRBV15 | CATSRDRGQGYEQYF
TRBJ1-1 | TRBV6-5 | CASSYSGGGSGTEAFF
TRBJ2-5 | TRBV6-5 | CASSYYTGGGETQYF
TRBJ2-2 | TRBV5-4 | CASARGQNTGELFF
TRBJ1-6 | TRBV5-1 | CASSSGTGDSPLHF
TRBJ2-3 | TRBV28 | CASSSQRGAPDTQYF
TRBJ2-1 | TRBV5-1 | CASSLTAGGGEQFF
TRBJ2-1 | TRBV21-1 | CASSKVMGAAGCLNEQFF
TRBJ1-1 | TRBV27 | CASSLLGQGAKAFF
TRBJ1-1 | TRBV6-2/TRBV6-3 | CASSRTGLTEAFF
TRBJ2-7 | TRBV9 | CASSVDFTGGHEQYF
TRBJ1-1 | TRBV5-1 | CASSVTGTGGERTFF
TRBJ1-1 | TRBV6-5 | CASAILANTEAFF
TRBJ2-3 | TRBV6-1 | CASSEEQGHTDTQYF
TRBJ1-3 | TRBV28 | CASTTTGFGNTIYF
TRBJ2-1 | TRBV3-1/TRBV3-2 | CASSLLRSYNEQFF
TRBJ2-5 | TRBV7-7 | CASSHRGGRLRETQYF
TRBJ2-5 | TRBV14 | CASSQSYQETQYF
TRBJ2-1 | TRBV27 | CASRIRTSGGYDNEQFF
TRBJ2-1 | TRBV18 | CASFTGSRNEQFF
TRBJ2-1 | TRBV11-3 | CASSTSDSRPQFF
TRBJ1-1 | TRBV12-3/TRBV12-4 | CASSSGAGAFF
TRBJ2-1 | TRBV15 | CATQAGGPPREQFF
TRBJ1-4 | TRBV19 | CASSTGTENEKLFF
TRBJ2-5 | TRBV5-1 | CATAGMASGGRETQYF
TRBJ2-1 | TRBV4-1 | CASSPMTYNEQFF
TRBJ2-1 | TRBV2 | CASRLSNEQFF
TRBJ1-5 | TRBV2 | CASSDEGSNQPQHF
TRBJ1-1 | TRBV29-1 | CSGMTGYYISDTEAFF
TRBJ2-2 | TRBV5-1 | CASSLVGSAANTGELFF
TRBJ1-2 | TRBV6-5 | CASSWGQTNYGYTF
TRBJ2-1 | TRBV6-5 | CASTGRGGKYNEQFF
TRBJ2-1 | TRBV19 | CASSIRGSERNEQFF
TRBJ2-2 | TRBV3-1/TRBV3-2 | CASSPFRTPNTGELFF
TRBJ1-1 | TRBV7-8 | CASSLTGGTNTEAFF
TRBJ1-6 | TRBV11-2 | CASSRQLPSSYNSPLHF